This T cell receptor (beta chain) was retrieved from a study of glioma-infiltrating T cells. Regarding the study as a whole: Tissue and blood shared very few CDR3 sequences. Tissue-blood divergence was below expectation in non-neoplastic patients, above in gliomas.

Ten or more counts support this clonotype. Its antigen is as yet unknown. This CDR3 is 11 amino acids long. The V gene lost 9 bases and the J gene lost 2 bases, with 8 bases spanning the gap. Germline loops: CDR1 MDHEN, CDR2 SYDVKM. The iRepertoire nested amplicon-rescue multiplex PCR amplified TCR alpha and beta CDR3s from RNA. TCRdb re-called the multiplex PCR reads with MiXCR, one entry per CDR3 protein. The sample carries 100,000 to 150,000 distinct CDR3 sequences, roughly 24% recorded once. The rearrangement joins TRBV28 to TRBJ2-7; unclear D gene. The sample was glioma tissue, nonneoplastic brain tissue, or PBMCs (not recorded which). This receptor was identified in a human donor with low-grade glioma or glioblastoma, undergoing nonglioma brain surgery, or in good health (not recorded which). The CDR3 DNA follows: TGTGCCAGTACAACCACCTACGAGCAGTACTTC. This gives the protein CASTTTYEQYF.